This section outlines one TCR beta chain sequence together with its context. This specimen comes from a study of OX40 agonist ivuxolimab in advanced cancers. V dropped 5 bases and J dropped 9 bases, with 24 bases sitting between them. CDR3 size: 16 residues. Germline CDR1 reads MGHRA; CDR2 reads YSYEKL. Assay used: immunoSEQ multiplex PCR; TCRdb lists only in-frame clones, some missing. The table lists 45,000 to 65,000 clones, approximately 86% of them singletons. The V call is TRBV4-1, the J call TRBJ2-3, with D perhaps TRBD1 or TRBD2 (5 bases each). The sample in question was CD4+ or CD8+ T cells sorted from blood, obtained in a trial of the OX40 agonist ivuxolimab. The receptor was derived from an adult with an advanced solid tumor such as melanoma, head and neck, liver or kidney cancer. CDR3 in amino acids: CASSSRQGPRVGTQYF. Here the CDR3 DNA reads TGCGCCAGCAGCTCCCGGCAGGGCCCGAGGGTGGGCACGCAGTATTTT.